This section outlines one T cell receptor (beta chain) sequence together with its context. The CDR3 contains 15 residues. Trimming at V came to 8 bases and at J to 0 bases, leaving 6 bases not matched to a gene. Germline V CDR1 and CDR2: LNHDA, SQIVND (reference sequence). The data stem from a study of blood T cell repertoires in COVID-19. As for the study in general: COVID-19 samples, acute and convalescent, were from the United States, Italy and Spain. Sample material is recorded as cDNA or gDNA derived from T cells, B-cell-depleted T cells, or PBMCs.

Methods used by the authors: Scientists estimated how many nucleated cells there were by amplifying reference gene primers. Sequencing was performed with immunoSEQ multiplex PCR; in TCRdb, only in-frame clones are kept and a portion is missing. Clonal size and the V and J genes are those of that table, whereas D and trimming came from the DNA. Of 60,000 to 70,000 clones in the sample, less than 90% were seen once. Sequencing used peripheral blood. This sequence joins TRBV19 and TRBJ1-3; 8 nucleotides line up with TRBD1. The sequence was obtained from a man aged 45 to 65 with active COVID-19. CDR3 sequence: CASGWDRSSGNTIYF. The CDR3 bases are TGTGCCAGTGGTTGGGACAGGTCCTCTGGAAACACCATATATTTT.